This T cell receptor beta chain was identified in a study of PD-1 blockade in classical Hodgkin lymphoma. CDR3 length: 16 amino acids. V lost 5 bases, J lost 2 bases, and 6 bases stayed unmatched. In germline, CDR1 is SGHAT, CDR2 FQNNGV. Each and every patient relapsed after autologous stem cell transplantation, and patients got differing brentuximab vedotin exposure. Sequencing was performed with immunoSEQ multiplex PCR; in TCRdb, only in-frame clones are kept and a portion is missing. This repertoire shows around 25,000 clones, roughly 65% found once; its top ten account for around 11%. The chain is built from TRBV11-2 and TRBJ2-2, with 9 bases matching TRBD2. This sample comprised peripheral blood mononuclear cells (PBMCs), obtained before the second cycle of nivolumab. The clonotype originates from a human donor with classical Hodgkin lymphoma. Here the CDR3 DNA reads TGTGCCAGCAGCACTCTAGCGGGGCTCAACACCGGGGAGCTGTTTTTT. It is translated as CASSTLAGLNTGELFF.